This entry features one T cell receptor beta chain sequence. Its antigen target is currently unknown. No quality values exist for individual bases; no much larger clone is one base distant. This sample is part of a study of OX40 agonist ivuxolimab in advanced cancers. Regarding the research as a whole: The costimulatory receptor OX40 (CD134) was targeted by ivuxolimab, a fully human IgG2 agonistic monoclonal antibody. The paper describes the monotherapy dose-escalation part (N of about 50 patients) of the phase I trial of ivuxolimab. Partial responses were achieved by three dose-escalation patients, of whom one had hepatocellular carcinoma and two had cutaneous melanoma. Patients were allowed to have had prior anti-PD-1, anti-PD-L1 or anti-CTLA-4 therapy, and 30% to 50% of the dose-escalation patients had previously received checkpoint inhibitors. The purpose of peripheral TCRbeta sequencing was to test whether ivuxolimab changed TCR sequence diversity and led to clonal T-cell expansion. Among the approximately 54 dose-escalation patients, about 20 had hepatocellular carcinoma, some 15 melanoma, 9 renal cell carcinoma and 9 head and neck cancer. Intravenous ivuxolimab was administered to patients every 2 weeks at six dose levels: 0.01, 0.1, 0.3, 1.5, 3 and 10 mg/kg. A male proportion of 82.7% and a mean age of approximately 62 years, ranging from 23 to 79, were recorded for the dose-escalation cohort. Overall study outcomes, separate from this receptor: In partial responders in the 0.1-3.0 mg/kg groups, normalized peripheral clonal expansion was found to be among the lowest, especially among CD8+ T cells. Clonal expansion of both CD4+ and CD8+ blood T cells was observed from baseline to week 6 at doses 0.1 to 3.0 mg/kg. After ivuxolimab, expanded clones were on average more numerous among CD8+ T cells than among CD4+ T cells. Low levels of normalized T-cell clonal expansion were also seen in some nonresponding patients. The antigen specificity of the peripheral T cells that underwent clonal expansion was not determined.

Patients with a history of autoimmune disease or receiving systemic immunosuppression were excluded from the trial. In every dose cohort, peripheral blood was drawn for TCR sequencing at baseline, cycle 4 day 1, and cycle 7 day 1. Samples came from an open-label, multicenter, first-in-human phase I dose-escalation trial of ivuxolimab. Adults with locally advanced or metastatic melanoma, renal cell, hepatocellular, or head and neck squamous cell carcinoma were enrolled in the trial. Before TCR sequencing, CD4+ T cells and CD8+ T cells were sorted from peripheral blood as separate populations. There are 14 amino acids in the CDR3, from cysteine to phenylalanine inclusive. Only the CDR3 DNA is retained, 42 bases long and in frame from the first base. From a lookup of the germline V gene (reference sequence), CDR1 and CDR2 are MNHEY and SMNVEV. To sequence the TCRbeta CDR3 region, genomic DNA was isolated from the sorted cells. The immunoSEQ Assay was used for sequencing of TCRbeta CDR3 regions. The table comes from immuneACCESS by way of TCRdb, which keeps in-frame sequences with V and J called. Part of the clones is missing from these tables; in studies checked, under half for an unresolved V gene and the rest for unknown reasons. This sample gives tens of thousands of clones in total; 80% to 90% of them show up just once. Clones ranked in the top ten supply 9% to 10% of the sample.

The starting material was CD4+ or CD8+ T cells sorted from blood, obtained in a trial of the OX40 agonist ivuxolimab. The V and J segments used are TRBV27 and TRBJ2-5, with the D assignment possibly TRBD1 or TRBD2, given 5 matching bases for each. TRBJ2-7 matches the DNA end more closely, so the J call is doubtful. This sequence was found in an adult with an advanced solid tumor such as melanoma, head and neck, liver or kidney cancer. The CDR3 in this case is CASSLRDGTYEQYF. The nucleotide sequence is TGTGCCAGCAGTCTCCGGGACGGAACCTACGAGCAGTACTTC.